A single sample is the source of the 9 T cell receptor beta chains below, sequenced in a study of T cell changes during pregnancy in multiple sclerosis (dated by TCRdb to between 2018 and 2021). Library prep was done by the immunoSEQ multiplex PCR assay. TCRdb carries this immuneACCESS record with in-frame sequences only. Its versions omit some clonotypes, under half of them owing to an unresolved V gene in the studies checked, with the rest unexplained. Counted in this sample were 55,000 to 80,000 clones; approximately 94% of them appeared once. More than 3% of the sample rests with the top ten. The source material was CD8+ T cells from peripheral blood mononuclear cells, sampled in the second trimester of pregnancy. The receptors originated from a female donor with multiple sclerosis, enrolled in a pregnancy study.

This rearrangement joins TRBV4-2 to TRBJ1-1, with D unresolved. V lost 5 bases to trimming and J lost 10 bases, with 14 bases between them. The CDR3 length is 12 residues. Germline CDR1 reads LGHNA; CDR2 reads YNFKEQ. Here the CDR3 reads CASSDGGPRAFF. The CDR3 DNA follows: TGTGCCAGCAGCGACGGCGGGCCAAGAGCTTTCTTT.

The chain carries TRBV5-1 and TRBJ2-5; D unclear. The CDR3 contains 13 residues. Trimming took 0 bases from V and 3 from J, leaving 6 bases between them. Germline V lookup: CDR1 SGHRS, CDR2 YFSETQ. CDR3: CASSLANEETQYF. The CDR3 nucleotides are TGCGCCAGCAGCTTGGCTAACGAAGAGACCCAGTACTTC.

V and J are TRBV4-1 and TRBJ2-1, with D maybe TRBD2 (6 bases). Germline loops: CDR1 MGHRA, CDR2 YSYEKL. Between the trimmed V and J ends, which lost 3 bases and 6 bases, there was a span of 18 bases. The CDR3 runs 16 residues. CDR3 DNA sequence: TGCGCCAGCAGCCACCCTAGGATATACGGGGGCAATGAGCAGTTCTTC. Translating gives CASSHPRIYGGNEQFF.

The genes are TRBV27 and TRBJ2-2; 8 bases fit TRBD2. The CDR3 totals 14 residues. CDR1 is MNHEY and CDR2 is SMNVEV in the germline V gene (reference sequence). J gave up 5 bases and V 8 bases, and 7 bases lay outside the gene matches. CDR3: CASQAGGYTGELFF. The CDR3 DNA reads TGTGCCAGCCAGGCGGGAGGCTATACCGGGGAGCTGTTTTTT.

The chain joins TRBV7-3 to TRBJ2-2; D possibly corresponds to TRBD1 (6 bases). Germline assignment: CDR1 SGHTA and CDR2 FQGTGA. With 6 bases removed from V and 1 base from J, the gap between germline ends came to 6 bases. This CDR3 has 13 amino acids. CDR3 loop: CASRTGNTGELFF. The CDR3 DNA follows: TGTGCCAGCAGGACAGGGAACACCGGGGAGCTGTTTTTT.

The chain joins TRBV9 to TRBJ2-2, with TRBD1 identical over 7 bases. This CDR3 contains 16 residues. V was pared by 3 bases and J by 3 bases, with 8 bases of the junction left unmatched. In germline, CDR1 is SGDLS, CDR2 YYNGEE. Written as DNA, the CDR3 is TGTGCCAGCAGCGCCCGACAGGGTATTTACACCGGGGAGCTGTTTTTT. It yields the protein CASSARQGIYTGELFF.

The V and J genes are TRBV7-9 and TRBJ1-5; D possibly corresponds to TRBD1 (6 bases). Germline V lookup: CDR1 SEHNR, CDR2 FQNEAQ (reference sequence). This CDR3 has 17 residues. Trimming took 5 bases from V and 0 from J, leaving 17 bases between them. The chain's CDR3 is CASSPEDSLYSNQPQHF. In DNA form, the CDR3 reads TGTGCCAGCAGCCCTGAGGACAGCCTCTATAGCAATCAGCCCCAGCATTTT.

V is TRBV6-1 and J is TRBJ2-3; 9 bases line up with TRBD2. The length of the CDR3 is 18 residues. Losses at the gene ends were 3 bases for V and 3 bases for J; bases not matched to a gene: 13. Germline V gene data show CDR1 as MNHNS and CDR2 as SASEGT. CDR3 bases: TGTGCCAGCAGTGATTGGAGCGGGAGGCTCGGGGGGACAGATACGCAGTATTTT. Translated, it gives CASSDWSGRLGGTDTQYF.

In DNA form, the CDR3 reads TGTGCCAGCAGTGTGGAAACGGGGGGGGACACTGAAGCTTTCTTT. Amino acid sequence: CASSVETGGDTEAFF. The gene calls are TRBV28 and TRBJ1-1, with a possible D match to TRBD1 (5 bases). Between the trimmed V and J ends, which lost 5 bases and 3 bases, there was a span of 16 bases. CDR1 is MDHEN, CDR2 SYDVKM, per germline. The CDR3 length is 15 residues.